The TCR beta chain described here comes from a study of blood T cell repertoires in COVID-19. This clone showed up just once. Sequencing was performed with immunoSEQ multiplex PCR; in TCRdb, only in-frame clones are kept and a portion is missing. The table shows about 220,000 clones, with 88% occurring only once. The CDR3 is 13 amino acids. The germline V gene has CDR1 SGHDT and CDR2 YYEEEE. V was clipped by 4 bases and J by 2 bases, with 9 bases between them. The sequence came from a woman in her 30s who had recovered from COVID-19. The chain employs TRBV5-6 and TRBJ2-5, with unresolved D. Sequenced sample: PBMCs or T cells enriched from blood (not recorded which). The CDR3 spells CASSPSFQETQYF. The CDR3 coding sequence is TGTGCCAGCAGCCCTTCTTTTCAAGAGACCCAGTACTTC.